This T cell receptor beta chain was documented in a study of blood T cell repertoires in COVID-19. Living in about two dozen US areas, the participants were between about 18 and 95 years of age. Cohort placement rested on clinical history that participants reported themselves. Recovered participants had two consecutive negative NP/OP PCR tests, healthcare professional clearance, or symptom resolution. Original processing notes: For nucleated cells, counts were estimated from reference gene primer amplification. Generated by immunoSEQ multiplex PCR, the TCRdb table keeps only in-frame clones and is missing some. The D gene and trimming were derived from the DNA, and the V and J assignments and clone size from that table. The sample includes about 400,000 clones, around nine tenths seen only once; the top ten take about 9.4%. Germline CDR1 and CDR2: SNHLY and FYNNEI. This CDR3 comprises 17 residues. The V gene end was trimmed by 1 base and the J gene end by 1 base; junction bases not matched to a gene: 8.

Input material: PBMCs or T cells enriched from blood (not recorded which). V and J are TRBV2 and TRBJ1-1, with 8 bases matching TRBD1. This receptor was taken from a woman aged 45-65 years who had recovered from COVID-19. This CDR3 reads CASSEGTGTARNTEAFF. The DNA of the CDR3 is TGTGCCAGCAGTGAAGGGACAGGGACGGCCCGGAACACTGAAGCTTTCTTT.